The present entry profiles one T cell receptor beta chain with its context. Libraries were prepared by immunoSEQ multiplex PCR; TCRdb keeps only in-frame clonotypes and omits some of them. In the table there are 55,000 to 65,000 clones, 80% to 95% of which are singletons. The entry originates in a study of T cell changes during pregnancy in multiple sclerosis. The CDR3 runs to 15 residues. Germline loops: CDR1 MNHNY, CDR2 SVGAGI (reference sequence). Unmatched junction bases numbered 12, after V lost 7 bases and J lost 6 bases. This clonotype was obtained from a female donor with multiple sclerosis, enrolled in a pregnancy study. Sequenced here: peripheral blood, sampled in the second trimester of pregnancy. This sequence joins TRBV6-6 and TRBJ1-2, with 9 bases that match TRBD1. CDR3 residues: CASTARTGAAHGYTF. CDR3 nucleotide sequence: TGTGCCAGCACCGCAAGGACAGGGGCGGCCCATGGCTACACCTTC.